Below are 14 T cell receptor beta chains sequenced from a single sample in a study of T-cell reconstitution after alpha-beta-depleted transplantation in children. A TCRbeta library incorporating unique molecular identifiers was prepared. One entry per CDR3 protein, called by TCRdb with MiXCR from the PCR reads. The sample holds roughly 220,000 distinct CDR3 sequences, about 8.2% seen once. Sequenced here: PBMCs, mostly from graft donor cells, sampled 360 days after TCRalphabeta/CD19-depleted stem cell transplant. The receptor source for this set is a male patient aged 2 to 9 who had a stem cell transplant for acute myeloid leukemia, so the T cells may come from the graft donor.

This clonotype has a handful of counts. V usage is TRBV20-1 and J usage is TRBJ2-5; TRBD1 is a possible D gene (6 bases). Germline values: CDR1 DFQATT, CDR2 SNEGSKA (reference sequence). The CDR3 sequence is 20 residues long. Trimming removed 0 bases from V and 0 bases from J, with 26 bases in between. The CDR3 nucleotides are TGCAGTGCTAGAGATTGGGGGACAATGGACCGTGGGGCTTACCAAGAGACCCAGTACTTC. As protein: CSARDWGTMDRGAYQETQYF.

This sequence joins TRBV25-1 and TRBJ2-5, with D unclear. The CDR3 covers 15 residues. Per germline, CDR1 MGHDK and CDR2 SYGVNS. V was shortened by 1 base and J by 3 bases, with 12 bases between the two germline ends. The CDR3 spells CASSEFWGNKETQYF. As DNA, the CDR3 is TGTGCCAGCAGTGAATTTTGGGGAAATAAAGAGACCCAGTACTTC.

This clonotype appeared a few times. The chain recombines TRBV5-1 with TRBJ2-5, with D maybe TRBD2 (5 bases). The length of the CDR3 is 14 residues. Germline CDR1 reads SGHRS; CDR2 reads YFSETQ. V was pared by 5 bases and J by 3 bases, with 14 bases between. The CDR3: CASRRLWGEETQYF. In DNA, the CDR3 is TGCGCCAGCAGACGGCTTTGGGGAGAAGAGACCCAGTACTTC.

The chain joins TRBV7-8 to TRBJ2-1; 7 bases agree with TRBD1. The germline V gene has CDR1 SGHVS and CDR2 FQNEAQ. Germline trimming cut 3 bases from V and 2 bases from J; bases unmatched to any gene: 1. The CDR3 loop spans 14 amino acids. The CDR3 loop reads CASSFQGAYNEQFF. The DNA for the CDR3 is TGTGCCAGCAGCTTTCAGGGGGCCTACAATGAGCAGTTCTTC.

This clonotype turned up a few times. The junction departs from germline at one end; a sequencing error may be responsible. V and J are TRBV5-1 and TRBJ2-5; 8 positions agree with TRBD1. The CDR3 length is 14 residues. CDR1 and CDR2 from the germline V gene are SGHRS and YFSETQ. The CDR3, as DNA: TGCGCCAGCAGCGCTGACAGGGGCCAAGAGGCCCAGTACTTC. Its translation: CASSADRGQEAQYF.

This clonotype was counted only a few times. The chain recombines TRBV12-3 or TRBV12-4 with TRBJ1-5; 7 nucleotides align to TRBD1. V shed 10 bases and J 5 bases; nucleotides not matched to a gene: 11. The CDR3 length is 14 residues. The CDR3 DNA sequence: TGTGCCACCAACCGGGACAGAATGGATCAGCCCCAGCATTTT. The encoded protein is CATNRDRMDQPQHF.

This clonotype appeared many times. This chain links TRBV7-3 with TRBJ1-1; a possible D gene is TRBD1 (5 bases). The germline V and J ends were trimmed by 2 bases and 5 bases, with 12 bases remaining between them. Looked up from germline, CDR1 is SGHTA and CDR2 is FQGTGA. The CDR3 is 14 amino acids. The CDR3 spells CASSLWGESTEAFF. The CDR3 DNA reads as TGTGCCAGCAGCTTATGGGGGGAAAGTACTGAAGCTTTCTTT.

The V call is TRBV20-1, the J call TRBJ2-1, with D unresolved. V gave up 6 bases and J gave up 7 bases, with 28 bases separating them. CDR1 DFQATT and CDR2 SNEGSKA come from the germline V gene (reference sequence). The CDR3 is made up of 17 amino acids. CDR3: CSAPNESRKVFRNEQFF. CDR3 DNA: TGCAGTGCCCCTAACGAGAGTAGAAAGGTCTTCAGGAATGAGCAGTTCTTC.

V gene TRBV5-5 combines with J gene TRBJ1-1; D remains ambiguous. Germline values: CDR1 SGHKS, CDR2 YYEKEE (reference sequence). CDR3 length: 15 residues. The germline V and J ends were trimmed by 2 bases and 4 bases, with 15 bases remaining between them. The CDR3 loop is CASSLFWGLSTEAFF. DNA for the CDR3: TGTGCCAGCAGCTTATTTTGGGGATTAAGCACTGAAGCTTTCTTT.

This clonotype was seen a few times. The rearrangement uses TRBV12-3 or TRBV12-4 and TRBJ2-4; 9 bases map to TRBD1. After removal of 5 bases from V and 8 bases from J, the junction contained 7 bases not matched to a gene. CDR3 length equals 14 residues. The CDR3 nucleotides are TGTGCCAGCAGTGCCACAGGGGGCGTTGACATTCAGTACTTC. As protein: CASSATGGVDIQYF.

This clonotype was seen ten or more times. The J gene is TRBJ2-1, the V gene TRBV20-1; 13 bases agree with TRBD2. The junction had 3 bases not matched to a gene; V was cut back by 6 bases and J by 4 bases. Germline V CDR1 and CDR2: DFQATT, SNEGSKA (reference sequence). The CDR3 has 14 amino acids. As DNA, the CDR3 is TGCAGTGCAAGGGGACTAGCGGGATACAATGAGCAGTTCTTC. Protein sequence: CSARGLAGYNEQFF.

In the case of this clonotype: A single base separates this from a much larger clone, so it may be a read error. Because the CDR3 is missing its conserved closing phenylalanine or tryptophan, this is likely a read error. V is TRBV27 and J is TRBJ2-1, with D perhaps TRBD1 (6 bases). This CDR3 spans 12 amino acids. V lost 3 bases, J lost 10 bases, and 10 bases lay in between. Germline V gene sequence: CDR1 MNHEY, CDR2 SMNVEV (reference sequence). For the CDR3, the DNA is TGTGCCAGCAGTTTTTCCGGGACAGAGCAGTTCTAC. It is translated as CASSFSGTEQFY.

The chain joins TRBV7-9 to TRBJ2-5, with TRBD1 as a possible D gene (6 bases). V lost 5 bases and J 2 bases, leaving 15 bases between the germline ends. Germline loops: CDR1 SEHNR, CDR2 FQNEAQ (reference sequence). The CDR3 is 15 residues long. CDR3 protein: CASSPPGHKQETQYF. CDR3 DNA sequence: TGTGCCAGCAGCCCACCGGGACACAAACAAGAGACCCAGTACTTC.

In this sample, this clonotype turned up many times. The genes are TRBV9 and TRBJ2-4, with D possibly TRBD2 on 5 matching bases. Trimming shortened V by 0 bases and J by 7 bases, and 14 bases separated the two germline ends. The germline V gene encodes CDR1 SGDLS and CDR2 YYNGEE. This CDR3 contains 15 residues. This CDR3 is CASSVGGLPGNIQYF. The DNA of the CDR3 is TGTGCCAGCAGCGTAGGAGGTCTTCCGGGGAACATTCAGTACTTC.